The clone carrying this T cell receptor beta chain was recorded a few times. These data come from a study of graft-versus-host responses after intestinal transplantation. Study-level information: Those transplanted obtained multivisceral, liver-intestinal, or isolated intestinal grafts.

The authors plated approximately 200,000 CFSE-labeled responder cells with approximately 200,000 irradiated, violet-dye-labeled stimulator cells. Study-level results: Recipient-marrow GvH clones were detected, some having first appeared in ileum or blood.

The CDR3 is made up of 15 amino acids. CDR1 and CDR2 from the germline V gene are MNHEY and SVGAGI. V lost 5 bases to trimming and J lost 5 bases, with 15 bases between them. Assay used: immunoSEQ multiplex PCR; TCRdb lists only in-frame clones, some missing. The data hold under 8,000 clones, with around a quarter observed a single time. The V call is TRBV6-5, the J call TRBJ2-2; either TRBD1 or TRBD2 may fit D (6 bases each). Sequencing was performed on alloreactive CD8+ T cells from a mixed lymphocyte reaction culture, taken before transplantation. Documented subset: CFSE-low proliferating T cells sorted from approximately 6-day pre-transplant mixed lymphocyte reaction (GvH or HvG direction). The receptor was isolated from a human patient who was an organ donor for intestinal transplantation. CDR3 region: CASSPRLGGTGELFF. The CDR3 bases are TGTGCCAGCAGTCCACGACTAGGGGGGACCGGGGAGCTGTTTTTT.